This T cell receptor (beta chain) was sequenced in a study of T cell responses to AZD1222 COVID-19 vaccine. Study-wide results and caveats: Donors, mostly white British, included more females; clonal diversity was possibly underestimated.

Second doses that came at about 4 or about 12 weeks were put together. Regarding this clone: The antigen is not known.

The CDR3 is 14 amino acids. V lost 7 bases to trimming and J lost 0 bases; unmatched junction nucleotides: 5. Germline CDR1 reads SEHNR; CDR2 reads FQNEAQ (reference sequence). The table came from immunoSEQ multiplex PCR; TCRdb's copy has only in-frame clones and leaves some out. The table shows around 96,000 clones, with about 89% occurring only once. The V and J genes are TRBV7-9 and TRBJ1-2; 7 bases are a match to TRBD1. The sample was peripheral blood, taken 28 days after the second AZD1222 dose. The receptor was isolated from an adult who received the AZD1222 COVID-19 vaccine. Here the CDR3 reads CASTGTVSNYGYTF. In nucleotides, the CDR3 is TGTGCCAGCACCGGGACAGTTTCTAACTATGGCTACACCTTC.